Below, 14 T cell receptor beta chains from the same sample are listed, as sequenced in a study of T cells in Graves' hyperthyroidism and ophthalmopathy (dated by TCRdb to the late 2010s). Library preparation employed multiplex PCR. TCRdb shows the sequencer as Illumina HiSeq 2000. TCR beta CDR3 regions were amplified from RNA transcripts. The first round of RT-PCR for the TCR CDR3 was performed with the HTBI primer set and the Qiagen OneStep RT-PCR kit. The public reads were reanalyzed by TCRdb: fastp trimming at Q25, MiXCR alignment, in-frame beta chains only. All rows with the same CDR3 protein become a single entry with the most common DNA and genes. The sample profile shows roughly 500,000 distinct CDR3 sequences; approximately 49% of them were found once. The ten top clones hold around 44% of the sample. Sequencing used peripheral blood or thyroid tissue (not recorded which). These receptors were collected from an adult woman with Graves' disease, either hyperthyroidism or ophthalmopathy (not recorded which).

This clonotype was found many times. V gene TRBV7-2 combines with J gene TRBJ1-1; 7 bases are a match to TRBD1. The CDR3 is made up of 14 amino acids. The germline gives CDR1 SGHTA, CDR2 FQGNSA. The V segment lost 5 bases and the J segment 6 bases; nucleotides outside the gene matches: 9. DNA of the CDR3: TGTGCCAGCAGCCTAGGACAGGCTATCCCTGAAGCTTTCTTT. Amino acids: CASSLGQAIPEAFF.

This clonotype has at least ten counts. The chain is built from TRBV10-3 and TRBJ1-6; 7 nucleotides align to TRBD1. V was pared by 3 bases and J by 10 bases, with 18 bases of the junction left unmatched. From germline, CDR1 is ENHRY and CDR2 SYGVKD. The CDR3 is 18 amino acids. For the CDR3, the DNA is TGTGCCATCAGTGATTTGGGAAGACTACAGGGGACCGGATCACCCCTCCACTTT. This gives the protein CAISDLGRLQGTGSPLHF.

V gene TRBV29-1 combines with J gene TRBJ2-7, with D possibly matching TRBD1 (6 bases). Germline V CDR1 and CDR2: SQVTM, ANQGSEA. V lost 7 bases and J 5 bases, leaving 12 bases between the germline ends. This CDR3 spans 11 amino acids. CDR3 residues: CSATRDNEQYF. Written as DNA, the CDR3 is TGCAGCGCCACCCGGGACAACGAGCAGTACTTC.

The J gene is TRBJ2-2, the V gene TRBV7-9; 12 bases map to TRBD2. The CDR3 loop spans 17 amino acids. Germline CDR1 and CDR2: SEHNR and FQNEAQ (reference sequence). With 4 bases clipped from V and 1 base from J, the junction kept 4 bases outside the gene matches. The CDR3 bases are TGTGCCAGCAGCTATTGGACTAGCGGGATGAACACCGGGGAGCTGTTTTTT. This sequence encodes CASSYWTSGMNTGELFF.

CDR3 loop: CATSRDPGRTEAFF. Here the CDR3 DNA reads TGTGCCACCAGCAGAGATCCAGGGAGAACTGAAGCTTTCTTT. The rearrangement joins TRBV15 to TRBJ1-1, with a weak D call TRBD1 (5 bases). Per germline, CDR1 LNHNV and CDR2 YYDKDF (reference sequence). V was cut by 0 bases and J by 5 bases, with 10 bases left in between. The CDR3 has 14 amino acids.

This clonotype was found many times. The chain is built from TRBV7-2 and TRBJ2-7; D is perhaps TRBD1 (6 bases). In germline, CDR1 is SGHTA, CDR2 FQGNSA. This CDR3 is 14 amino acids long. The V and J ends lost 8 bases and 0 bases respectively, with 14 bases between them. CDR3 in DNA: TGTGCCAGCCGCCGGCACAGGGCCTCCTACGAGCAGTACTTC. Its protein is CASRRHRASYEQYF.

There are many counts of this clonotype. The chain employs TRBV6-5 and TRBJ2-5; D is perhaps TRBD1 or TRBD2 (6 bases each). Germline V gene data show CDR1 as MNHEY and CDR2 as SVGAGI. V was clipped by 5 bases and J by 4 bases, with 17 bases between them. The CDR3 contains 15 residues. CDR3: CASSPQGGKGETQYF. In DNA, the CDR3 is TGTGCCAGCAGTCCACAGGGCGGGAAGGGAGAGACCCAGTACTTC.

This chain's CDR3 is CAIARPLKGYTF. In nucleotides, the CDR3 is TGTGCCATCGCTCGTCCTCTAAAAGGCTACACCTTC. The V and J genes are TRBV10-3 and TRBJ1-2; D is uncertain. Trimming took off 8 bases at V and 8 bases at J, with 15 bases between the two ends. The CDR3 covers 12 residues. Germline-derived CDR1 and CDR2 are ENHRY and SYGVKD.

Comments on this clonotype: This may arise from a read error, as a much more abundant clone is one base away. The chain is built from TRBV4-1 and TRBJ1-1; no clear D. Germline values: CDR1 MGHRA, CDR2 YSYEKL. The CDR3 loop spans 13 amino acids. CDR3 protein: CASGQEAGTEAFF. CDR3 sequence (DNA): TGCGCCAGCGGCCAAGAGGCCGGCACTGAAGCTTTCTTT.

This clonotype was seen a few times. The chain is built from TRBV7-9 and TRBJ1-3; D gene uncertain. The V end was cut by 4 bases, the J end by 4 bases, with 17 bases between. The CDR3 has 16 amino acids. Germline V lookup: CDR1 SEHNR, CDR2 FQNEAQ (reference sequence). The CDR3 coding sequence is TGTGCCAGCAGCTCACTACTGAATCTCGGGGGAAACACCATATATTTT. This translates into CASSSLLNLGGNTIYF.

This CDR3 reads CATKRLAGSTDTQYF. CDR3 coding DNA: TGTGCCACGAAGAGACTAGCGGGATCCACAGATACGCAGTATTTT. The V and J genes are TRBV2 and TRBJ2-3; 11 bases fit TRBD2. CDR3 length: 15 residues. CDR1 and CDR2 from the germline V gene are SNHLY and FYNNEI. V dropped 10 bases and J dropped 2; count of bases not matched to a gene: 8.

The chain links TRBV11-2 to TRBJ1-3, with a tentative D call TRBD1 (5 bases). This CDR3 is 13 amino acids long. With 8 bases removed from V and 4 bases from J, the gap between germline ends came to 12 bases. The V gene's germline CDR1 is SGHAT and CDR2 FQNNGV. In nucleotides, the CDR3 is TGTGCCAGCCGCCTTTGGGACGGAAACACCATATATTTT. The encoded protein is CASRLWDGNTIYF.

The chain uses TRBV7-2 and TRBJ1-4, with a tentative D call TRBD1 (6 bases). CDR1 and CDR2 (germline): SGHTA, FQGNSA. Trimming left V 4 bases short and J 4 bases short, with 10 bases between. The CDR3 is 14 amino acids. CDR3 in DNA: TGTGCCAGCAGCTCACAGGGTCATAATGAAAAACTGTTTTTT. Translated, it gives CASSSQGHNEKLFF.

This chain links TRBV7-9 with TRBJ2-1, with D possibly matching TRBD2 (6 bases). The V and J ends lost 5 bases and 5 bases respectively, with 16 bases between them. CDR3 size: 15 residues. Germline values: CDR1 SEHNR, CDR2 FQNEAQ (reference sequence). This chain's CDR3 is CASSPRTSRHNEQFF. CDR3 sequence (DNA): TGTGCCAGCAGCCCGCGCACTAGCAGACACAATGAGCAGTTCTTC.